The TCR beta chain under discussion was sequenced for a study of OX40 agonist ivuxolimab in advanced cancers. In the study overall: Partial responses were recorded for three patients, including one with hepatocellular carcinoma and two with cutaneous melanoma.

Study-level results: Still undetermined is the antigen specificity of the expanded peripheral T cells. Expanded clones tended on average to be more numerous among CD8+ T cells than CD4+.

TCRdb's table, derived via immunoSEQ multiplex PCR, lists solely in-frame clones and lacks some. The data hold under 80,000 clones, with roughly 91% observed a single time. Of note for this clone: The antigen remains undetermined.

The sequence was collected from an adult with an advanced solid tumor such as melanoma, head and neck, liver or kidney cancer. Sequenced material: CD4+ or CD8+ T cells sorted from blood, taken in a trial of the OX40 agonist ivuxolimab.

The CDR3 is CASSLGDSPQETQYF. DNA for the CDR3: TGCGCCAGCAGCTTGGGGGACAGTCCGCAAGAGACCCAGTACTTC. The chain carries TRBV5-1 and TRBJ2-5, with 7 bases matching TRBD1. The CDR3 has 15 residues. Per the germline V gene, CDR1 is SGHRS and CDR2 is YFSETQ. J gave up 2 bases and V 0 bases, and 4 bases lay outside the gene matches.